One and the same sample provided the 8 T cell receptor beta chains below, sequenced in a study of CD8 T cells in ankylosing spondylitis. Each CDR3 protein gets one entry after TCRdb re-called the 5' RACE reads with MiXCR. Of more than 150,000 distinct CDR3 sequences listed, approximately 12% were seen once; the top ten hold approximately 10%. The sequenced sample was blood, either unsorted or a sorted T cell fraction (not recorded which). Receptor source: a female donor with ankylosing spondylitis or in good health (not recorded which).

J is TRBJ2-7 and V is TRBV6-2 or TRBV6-3; possibly TRBD1 or TRBD2 for D (6 bases each). There are 12 residues in the CDR3. V was trimmed by 10 bases and J by 6 bases, leaving 16 bases between them. Germline CDR1 reads MNHEY; CDR2 reads SVGEGT. The CDR3 loop reads CAIAGQAVEQYF. The CDR3, as DNA: TGTGCCATCGCGGGACAAGCGGTCGAGCAGTACTTC.

Ten or more counts support this clonotype. The rearrangement links TRBV25-1 to TRBJ1-1; D is ambiguous. Germline V gene lookup returns CDR1 MGHDK and CDR2 SYGVNS. Deletions cut 8 bases from V and 4 bases from J, with 11 bases between. CDR3 length equals 12 residues. CDR3 in DNA: TGTGCCAGCGGCCTTGGGTTCACTGAAGCTTTCTTT. Its translation is CASGLGFTEAFF.

There are a few counts of this clonotype. The chain uses TRBV7-2 and TRBJ2-2; TRBD1 matches 8 bases. The CDR3 extends over 17 amino acids. V trimming: 7 bases; J trimming: 2 bases; junction bases outside the gene matches: 12. Germline CDR1 and CDR2: SGHTA and FQGNSA. CDR3 protein: CASTSHPGGGNTGELFF. CDR3 DNA sequence: TGTGCCAGCACCAGCCACCCAGGGGGCGGCAACACCGGGGAGCTGTTTTTT.

The chain carries TRBV6-6 and TRBJ2-1; D gene unclear. The germline V gene has CDR1 MNHNY and CDR2 SVGAGI (reference sequence). V lost 0 bases and J lost 10, with 7 bases in between. The CDR3 extends over 12 amino acids. The chain's CDR3 is CASSYSGREQFF. In DNA, the CDR3 is TGTGCCAGCAGTTACTCGGGTAGGGAGCAGTTCTTC.

The chain links TRBV6-2 or TRBV6-3 to TRBJ2-2; D remains ambiguous. Trimming left V 6 bases short and J 0 bases short, with 5 bases between. This CDR3 is built from 13 residues. Germline CDR1 MNHEY, CDR2 SVGEGT. The CDR3 loop reads CASRSANTGELFF. In DNA, the CDR3 is TGTGCCAGCAGATCAGCGAACACCGGGGAGCTGTTTTTT.

This clonotype was picked up many times. The chain joins TRBV5-6 to TRBJ1-5; D is unclear. The germline CDR1 and CDR2 sequences are SGHDT and YYEEEE. This CDR3 has 10 residues. Trimming took 7 bases from V and 8 from J, leaving 7 bases between them. DNA for the CDR3: TGTGCCAGCGGCGCTGAGCCCCAGCATTTT. Translated: CASGAEPQHF.

This clonotype occurred a few times. The chain uses TRBV9 and TRBJ2-3; 7 nucleotides align to TRBD1. Germline CDR1 is SGDLS and CDR2 is YYNGEE. Trimming at V came to 3 bases and at J to 0 bases, leaving 10 bases not matched to a gene. CDR3 length equals 17 residues. DNA of the CDR3: TGTGCCAGCAGCGGACCTAACAGGGGTCGTAGCACAGATACGCAGTATTTT. It specifies CASSGPNRGRSTDTQYF.

This clonotype came up many times. The rearrangement links TRBV5-5 to TRBJ2-1; D is uncertain. Germline values: CDR1 SGHKS, CDR2 YYEKEE (reference sequence). The V gene lost 4 bases and the J gene lost 5 bases, with 16 bases spanning the gap. This CDR3 contains 15 residues. CDR3 sequence reads: CASSLTGGWDNEQFF. In DNA, the CDR3 is TGTGCCAGCAGCCTCACCGGTGGGTGGGACAATGAGCAGTTCTTC.